The 9 T cell receptor beta chains presented below share a single source sample, sequenced in a study of cytomegalovirus exposure and HLA in healthy donors. Amplification used 60 Vbeta primers and 13 Jbeta primers. The data were produced by immunoSEQ multiplex PCR, yet TCRdb's version contains in-frame clones alone and is incomplete. The listing records 150,000 to 200,000 clones. Sequencing input: PBMCs. All receptors derive from a young man in good health and CMV-seronegative.

The chain uses TRBV5-1 and TRBJ2-2; 11 nucleotides match TRBD1. CDR1 is SGHRS, CDR2 YFSETQ, per germline. CDR3 length: 15 residues. J was trimmed by 5 bases and V by 3 bases; bases with no gene match: 3. The CDR3 bases are TGCGCCAGCAGCTACGGACAGGGGGCTACCGGGGAGCTGTTTTTT. Translating gives CASSYGQGATGELFF.

The chain is built from TRBV6-4 and TRBJ1-1; D possibly corresponds to TRBD1 (5 bases). Trimming took 5 bases from V and 4 from J, leaving 14 bases between them. The CDR3 is 14 amino acids. Per the germline V gene, CDR1 is MRHNA and CDR2 is SNTAGT. CDR3 protein: CASSSRQGSTEAFF. For the CDR3, the DNA is TGTGCCAGCAGTTCCCGGCAGGGAAGCACTGAAGCTTTCTTT.

The chain links TRBV6-4 to TRBJ2-1, with unresolved D. Between the trimmed V and J ends, which lost 0 bases and 0 bases, there was a span of 12 bases. Germline V gene data show CDR1 as MRHNA and CDR2 as SNTAGT. The CDR3 runs to 17 residues. The CDR3 nucleotides are TGTGCCAGCAGTGACTCGATTGCGGCGAGCTCCTACAATGAGCAGTTCTTC. This codes for CASSDSIAASSYNEQFF.

This chain connects TRBV9 to TRBJ2-3; TRBD2 is a possible D gene (6 bases). This CDR3 contains 19 residues. Germline values: CDR1 SGDLS, CDR2 YYNGEE. Trimming took off 4 bases at V and 2 bases at J, with 26 bases between the two ends. The CDR3 spells CASSITNFDLAGHTDTQYF. CDR3 in DNA: TGTGCCAGCAGCATAACGAATTTTGACTTGGCGGGGCACACAGATACGCAGTATTTT.

This chain uses TRBV5-4 with TRBJ2-2; 13 bases fit TRBD2. This CDR3 has 16 amino acids. Unmatched junction bases numbered 5, after V lost 0 bases and J lost 9 bases. Germline CDR1 and CDR2: SGHNT and YYREEE (reference sequence). The chain's CDR3 is CASSLVWTSGSRELFF. Here the CDR3 DNA reads TGTGCCAGCAGCTTGGTTTGGACTAGCGGGAGCAGGGAGCTGTTTTTT.

The chain joins TRBV14 to TRBJ2-7; 12 nucleotides match TRBD2. Germline assignment: CDR1 SGHDN and CDR2 FVKESK. This CDR3 has 16 residues. J lost 0 bases, V lost 3 bases, and 3 bases had no gene match. The CDR3 nucleotides are TGTGCCAGCAGCCAGTGGACTAGCGGGATCTCCTACGAGCAGTACTTC. Its translation is CASSQWTSGISYEQYF.

The chain combines TRBV10-3 with TRBJ2-3; tentative D call: TRBD1 (5 bases). The germline CDR1 and CDR2 sequences are ENHRY and SYGVKD. This CDR3 has 16 residues. V was trimmed by 3 bases and J by 0 bases, leaving 13 bases between them. The CDR3 DNA sequence: TGTGCCATCAGTGATCAGGGCTCTACTAGCACAGATACGCAGTATTTT. This sequence encodes CAISDQGSTSTDTQYF.

V gene TRBV6-5 combines with J gene TRBJ1-1; the match to TRBD1 covers 7 bases. The germline V gene has CDR1 MNHEY and CDR2 SVGAGI. Trimming cost V 7 bases and J 3 bases; bases outside gene matches: 5. The CDR3 is made up of 13 amino acids. CDR3 amino acids: CASNKGADTEAFF. CDR3 nucleotides: TGTGCCAGCAATAAGGGGGCTGACACTGAAGCTTTCTTT.

V gene TRBV7-8 combines with J gene TRBJ1-3; possibly TRBD1 for D (5 bases). The ends were cut back, 5 bases at V and 4 bases at J, with 12 bases in the middle. The CDR3 length is 14 residues. Per the germline V gene, CDR1 is SGHVS and CDR2 is FQNEAQ. CDR3 DNA sequence: TGTGCCAGCAGCCGGAGGGGATCCGGAAACACCATATATTTT. The encoded protein is CASSRRGSGNTIYF.